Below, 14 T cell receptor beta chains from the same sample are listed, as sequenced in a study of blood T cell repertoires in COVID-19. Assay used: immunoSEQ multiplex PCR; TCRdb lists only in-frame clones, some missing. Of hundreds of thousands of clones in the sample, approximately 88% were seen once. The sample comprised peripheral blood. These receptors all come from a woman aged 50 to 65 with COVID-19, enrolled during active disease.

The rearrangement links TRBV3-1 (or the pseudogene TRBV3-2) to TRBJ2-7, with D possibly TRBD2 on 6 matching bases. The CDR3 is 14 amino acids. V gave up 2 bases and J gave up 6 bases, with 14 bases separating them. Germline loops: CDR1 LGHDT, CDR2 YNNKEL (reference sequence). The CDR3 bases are TGTGCCAGCAGCCAACCCGGGCTAGCGAGCGAGCAGTACTTC. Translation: CASSQPGLASEQYF.

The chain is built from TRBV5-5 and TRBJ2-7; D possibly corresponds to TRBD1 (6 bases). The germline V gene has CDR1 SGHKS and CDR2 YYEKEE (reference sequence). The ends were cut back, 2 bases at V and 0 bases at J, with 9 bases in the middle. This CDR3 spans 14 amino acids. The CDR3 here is CASSFRDTSYEQYF. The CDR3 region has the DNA TGTGCCAGCAGCTTCCGGGACACCTCCTACGAGCAGTACTTC.

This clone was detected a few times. Here the CDR3 DNA reads TGTGCCAGCAGCTATATATTTCAGGCTGAAGCTTTCTTT. It yields the protein CASSYIFQAEAFF. The rearrangement joins TRBV5-6 to TRBJ1-1; D unclear. CDR3 length: 13 amino acids. Germline CDR1 SGHDT, CDR2 YYEEEE. V was shortened by 3 bases and J by 6 bases, with 12 bases between the two germline ends. Variable domain in full (rest from reference TRBV5-6 and TRBJ1-1): DAGVTQSPTHLIKTRGQQVTLRCSPKSGHDTVSWYQQALGQGPQFIFQYYEEEERQRGNFPDRFSGHQFPNYSSELNVNALLLGDSALYLCASSYIFQAEAFFGQGTRLTVV.

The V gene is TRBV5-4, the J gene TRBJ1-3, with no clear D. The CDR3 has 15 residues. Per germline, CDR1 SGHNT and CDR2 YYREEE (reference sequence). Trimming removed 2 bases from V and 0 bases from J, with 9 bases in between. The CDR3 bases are TGTGCCAGCAGCTTAGCGGGAGGCTCTGGAAACACCATATATTTT. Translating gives CASSLAGGSGNTIYF. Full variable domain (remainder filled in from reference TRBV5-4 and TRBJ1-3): ETGVTQSPTHLIKTRGQQVTLRCSSQSGHNTVSWYQQALGQGPQFIFQYYREEENGRGNFPPRFSGLQFPNYSSELNVNALELDDSALYLCASSLAGGSGNTIYFGEGSWLTVV.

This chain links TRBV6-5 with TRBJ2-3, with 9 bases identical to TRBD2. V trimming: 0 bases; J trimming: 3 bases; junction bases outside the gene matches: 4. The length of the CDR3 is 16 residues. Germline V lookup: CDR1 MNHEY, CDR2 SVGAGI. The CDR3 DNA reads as TGTGCCAGCAGTTACTCGACAGCGGGGGGAACAGATACGCAGTATTTT. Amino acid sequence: CASSYSTAGGTDTQYF.

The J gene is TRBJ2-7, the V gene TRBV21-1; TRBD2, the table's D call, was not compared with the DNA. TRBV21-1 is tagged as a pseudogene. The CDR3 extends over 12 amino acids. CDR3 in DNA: TGCTTCTACGTGGGGGGTTGGGACGAGCAGTACTTC. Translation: CFYVGGWDEQYF.

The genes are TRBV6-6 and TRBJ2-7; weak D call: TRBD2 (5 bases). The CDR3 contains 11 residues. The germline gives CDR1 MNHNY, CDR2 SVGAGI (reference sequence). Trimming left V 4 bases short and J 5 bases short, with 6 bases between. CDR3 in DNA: TGTGCCAGCAGTTCGGGGAACGAGCAGTACTTC. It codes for CASSSGNEQYF.

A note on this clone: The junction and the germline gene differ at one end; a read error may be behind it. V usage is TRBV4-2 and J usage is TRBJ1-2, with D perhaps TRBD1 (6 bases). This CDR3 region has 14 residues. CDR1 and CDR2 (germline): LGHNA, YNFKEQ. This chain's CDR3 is CASRQTTPGQTPSF. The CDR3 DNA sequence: TGTGCCAGCAGACAAACGACCCCGGGACAAACCCCCTCCTTC.

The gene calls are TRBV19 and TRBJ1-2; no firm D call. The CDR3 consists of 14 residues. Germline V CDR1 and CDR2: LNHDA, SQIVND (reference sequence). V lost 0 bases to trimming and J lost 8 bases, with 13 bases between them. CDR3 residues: CASSIDLTSRGYTF. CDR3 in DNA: TGTGCCAGTAGTATAGATCTGACAAGCAGGGGCTACACCTTC.

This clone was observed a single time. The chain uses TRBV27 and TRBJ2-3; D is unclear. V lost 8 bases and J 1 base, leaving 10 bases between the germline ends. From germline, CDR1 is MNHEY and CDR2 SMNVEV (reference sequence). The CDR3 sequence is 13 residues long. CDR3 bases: TGTGCCAGCGGCCAAATGGGCACAGATACGCAGTATTTT. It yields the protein CASGQMGTDTQYF.

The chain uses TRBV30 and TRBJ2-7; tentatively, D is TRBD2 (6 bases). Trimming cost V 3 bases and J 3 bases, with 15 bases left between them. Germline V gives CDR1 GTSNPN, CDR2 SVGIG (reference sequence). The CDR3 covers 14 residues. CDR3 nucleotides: TGTGCCTGGAGAACGGGACTCTCCAACTACGAGCAGTACTTC. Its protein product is CAWRTGLSNYEQYF.

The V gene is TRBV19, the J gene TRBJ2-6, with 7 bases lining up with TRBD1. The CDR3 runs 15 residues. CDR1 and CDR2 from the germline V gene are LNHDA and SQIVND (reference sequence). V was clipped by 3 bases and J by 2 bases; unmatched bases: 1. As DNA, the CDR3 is TGTGCCAGTAGTATCGACAGGGCTGGGGCCAACGTCCTGACTTTC. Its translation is CASSIDRAGANVLTF.

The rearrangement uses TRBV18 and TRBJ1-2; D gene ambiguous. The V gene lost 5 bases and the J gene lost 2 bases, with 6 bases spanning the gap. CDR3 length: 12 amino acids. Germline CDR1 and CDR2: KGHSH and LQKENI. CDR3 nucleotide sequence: TGTGCCAGCTCATTAGAGAACTATGGCTACACCTTC. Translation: CASSLENYGYTF. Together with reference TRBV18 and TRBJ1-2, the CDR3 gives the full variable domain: NAGVMQNPRHLVRRRGQEARLRCSPMKGHSHVYWYRQLPEEGLKFMVYLQKENIIDESGMPKERFSAEFPKEGPSILRIQQVVRGDSAAYFCASSLENYGYTFGSGTRLTVV.

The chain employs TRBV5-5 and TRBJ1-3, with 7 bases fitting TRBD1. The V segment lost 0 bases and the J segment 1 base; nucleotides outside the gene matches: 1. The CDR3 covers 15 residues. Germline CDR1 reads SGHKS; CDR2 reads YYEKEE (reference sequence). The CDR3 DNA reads TGTGCCAGCAGCTTGGTCAGGGGGTCTGGAAACACCATATATTTT. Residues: CASSLVRGSGNTIYF.